There are a few counts of the clone carrying this T cell receptor beta chain. V dropped 10 bases and J dropped 5; count of bases not matched to a gene: 2. CDR3 length equals 11 residues. Per the germline V gene, CDR1 is ENHRY and CDR2 is SYGVKD. This record comes from a study of blood T cell repertoires in COVID-19. In the study overall: Acute-phase and convalescent COVID-19 samples originated in the United States, Italy and Spain. Nucleic acid was either cDNA or gDNA, and it came from T cells, B-cell-depleted T cells, or PBMCs.

In the authors' workflow: Amplified reference gene primers provided the basis for estimating nucleated cell counts. Only in-frame clones appear in the TCRdb table, and some are missing; sequencing was by immunoSEQ multiplex PCR. The V and J calls and the clone size are those of that table, but D and trimming were determined from the DNA. The sample contains about 130,000 clones, just under 85% of which appear only once. The clonotype originates from a woman of 80 years or more with acute or convalescent COVID-19. The sequencing sample was made of peripheral blood. The chain combines TRBV10-3 with TRBJ2-1, with TRBD1 identical over 7 bases. CDR3 sequence: CASQGDNEQFF. The DNA of the CDR3 is TGTGCCAGCCAGGGGGACAATGAGCAGTTCTTC.